The entry below describes one TCR beta chain. The antigen it recognizes is unknown. No much larger clone is present one base from it, and per-base qualities are unavailable. Each collaborating institution followed its own protocols to collect whole blood in K2EDTA tubes. For TCRbeta analysis, collaborators shipped samples as frozen whole blood, isolated PBMCs, or DNA extracted from either of those sample types. The immunoSEQ Assay, a bias-controlled multiplex PCR, was used to amplify TCRbeta CDR3 regions from genomic DNA. On the study's bioinformatics: Nucleated cell counts per sample were estimated from amplification of reference gene primers within the assay. To quantify the absolute abundance of each unique TCRbeta CDR3 rearrangement, sequence reads were collapsed and filtered. For each sample, productive Simpson clonality was calculated by taking the square root of Simpson's diversity index across productive rearrangements. Here the immuneACCESS table is served through TCRdb, limited to in-frame sequences with V and J called. Missing clones are a known gap in these copies; in checked studies unresolved V genes cover under half, and the rest lacks a known reason. V and J calls and clone size are as listed in that table; D and trimming were resolved from the DNA. Within this sample are a few hundred thousand clones, with approximately 82% of them counted one time only. The ten top clones hold 1% to 1.5% of the sample.

As encoded in the germline V gene, CDR1 is SGHRS while CDR2 is YFSETQ. A distance of 19 bases separates the germline ends of V and J, which lose 3 bases and 1 base respectively. CDR3 length: 17 amino acids, cysteine to phenylalanine. Solely the CDR3 DNA is kept, with 51 bases framed from the first base. The sample originates from a study of blood T cell repertoires in COVID-19 (TCRdb year 2020). At the level of the whole study: Samples covering the acute and convalescent phases of COVID-19 were provided by collaborators in the United States, Italy and Spain. The prospective study material was composed of cDNA or gDNA derived from T cells, B-cell-depleted T cells, or PBMCs. Subjects who had been exposed to COVID-19, were actively infected with it, or had recovered from it provided the deeply sampled blood TCRbeta repertoires that made up the dataset. The repertoires were made available in a free public database intended to serve as a resource for research on the immune response to SARS-CoV-2. The samples were drawn from the first 160 participants of the ongoing ImmuneRACE study and from 1,254 subjects provided by 6 global collaborators. A de-identified subject ID, COVID-19 status, age in years and sex were almost always included in the sample metadata. Where available, HLA class I and class II types were taken from metadata supplied by the sample provider and were not determined by assay-based typing.

Beyond this particular receptor, the publication reports: The amount of clinical and demographic metadata varied by source and participant and was provided uncurated.

The receptor chain draws on TRBV5-1 and TRBJ1-1, with the identity of the D gene unclear. Sequenced input: peripheral blood. This receptor was identified in a woman aged 45-60 years with acute or convalescent COVID-19. At the DNA level, the sequence is TGCGCCAGCAGCTCCCGCGCAGGAGGGAGGGCGAACACTGAAGCTTTCTTT. Its protein reads: CASSSRAGGRANTEAFF.